One T cell receptor (beta chain) is described in this entry. Its antigen is undetermined. This sample was included in a study of cytomegalovirus exposure and HLA in healthy donors. General study results and limits: A previous analysis found most TCR beta V segments productive roughly 87% or roughly 30% of the time. Certain indistinguishable V segments, among them TRBV6-2 and TRBV6-3, were excluded.

The PCR had 60 Vbeta and 13 Jbeta primers. Profiled with immunoSEQ multiplex PCR; TCRdb holds only in-frame clones, not every one. Seen in this sample are over 150,000 clones; the ten most common clones hold less than 0.85%. The germline gives CDR1 KGHSH, CDR2 LQKENI. This CDR3 contains 14 residues. V lost 2 bases, J lost 6 bases, and 14 bases lay in between. J is TRBJ2-7 and V is TRBV18, with D perhaps matching TRBD2 (6 bases). This receptor was obtained from a boy aged 5-17 years in good health and CMV-seronegative. The sample consisted of PBMCs. The CDR3 DNA is TGTGCCAGCTCACCATATGGAGGGGTCAGCGAGCAGTACTTC. This encodes CASSPYGGVSEQYF.